These T cell receptor beta chains were read from a single sample in a study of blood T cell repertoires in COVID-19. The data were produced by immunoSEQ multiplex PCR, yet TCRdb's version contains in-frame clones alone and is incomplete. The sample lists fewer than 350,000 clones, roughly 89% seen once, with 1.5% to 2% in the top ten. The source material was PBMCs or T cells enriched from blood (not recorded which). The receptor set was obtained from a young woman with acute COVID-19. Both conserved end residues are part of each CDR3. The order of the fields is CDR3 DNA, CDR3 protein, clone size, J gene, D gene, V gene. A D gene is named only where the DNA matches it firmly. The size entry is marked missing in some rows and otherwise reads once, few, many or a size class.

cdr3_nt: TGCGCCAGCAGTGTTTCTCTGGAAGGGGCAGCACAGTTCTTC
cdr3_aa: CASSVSLEGAAQFF
clone_size: -
j_call: TRBJ2-1
d_call: -
v_call: TRBV10-2

cdr3_nt: TGTGCCAGCAGAGCCCCCAACACTGAAGCTTTCTTT
cdr3_aa: CASRAPNTEAFF
clone_size: -
j_call: TRBJ1-1
d_call: -
v_call: TRBV6-5

cdr3_nt: TGTGCCAGCAGGGATGTTAGCGGGACGGATACGCAGTATTTT
cdr3_aa: CASRDVSGTDTQYF
clone_size: -
j_call: TRBJ2-3
d_call: TRBD2
v_call: TRBV6-5

cdr3_nt: TGTGCCAGTAGCGGTCTAGGCATCGGGGAGCTGTTTTTT
cdr3_aa: CASSGLGIGELFF
clone_size: once
j_call: TRBJ2-2
d_call: -
v_call: TRBV19

cdr3_nt: TGTGCCAGCAGTACTGGACAGGCCCGACAGCCCCAGCATTTT
cdr3_aa: CASSTGQARQPQHF
clone_size: -
j_call: TRBJ1-5
d_call: TRBD1
v_call: TRBV6-5

cdr3_nt: TGTGCCAGCTCAAGAAACAGGGGGCCCACTGAAGCTTTCTTT
cdr3_aa: CASSRNRGPTEAFF
clone_size: -
j_call: TRBJ1-1
d_call: TRBD1
v_call: TRBV6-5

cdr3_nt: TGTGCCAGCAGCCGACGACAGGGGCGGGTCGGGGAGCTGTTTTTT
cdr3_aa: CASSRRQGRVGELFF
clone_size: -
j_call: TRBJ2-2
d_call: TRBD1
v_call: TRBV6-5

cdr3_nt: TGTGCCAGCAGCCCAGCGGGTCAAGAGACCCAGTACTTC
cdr3_aa: CASSPAGQETQYF
clone_size: -
j_call: TRBJ2-5
d_call: -
v_call: TRBV7-2

cdr3_nt: TGTGCCAGCAGCTTGAGGCGGCTAGCGATAACCGGGGAGCTGTTTTTT
cdr3_aa: CASSLRRLAITGELFF
clone_size: -
j_call: TRBJ2-2
d_call: -
v_call: TRBV11-2

cdr3_nt: TGTGCCAGCAGCTTTAGTAGAGGACCGGGAAATGAAAAACTGTTTTTT
cdr3_aa: CASSFSRGPGNEKLFF
clone_size: -
j_call: TRBJ1-4
d_call: -
v_call: TRBV7-9

cdr3_nt: TGTGCCAGCAGCCCAGGGCTACGCAATCAGCCCCAGCATTTT
cdr3_aa: CASSPGLRNQPQHF
clone_size: -
j_call: TRBJ1-5
d_call: -
v_call: TRBV6-5

cdr3_nt: TGTGCCAGTAGTATAGGACTGGACAATGAGCAGTTCTTC
cdr3_aa: CASSIGLDNEQFF
clone_size: many
j_call: TRBJ2-1
d_call: -
v_call: TRBV19

cdr3_nt: TGTGCCAGCAGCTTGGAGCTAGCTCCGAACTACAATGAGCAGTTCTTC
cdr3_aa: CASSLELAPNYNEQFF
clone_size: -
j_call: TRBJ2-1
d_call: -
v_call: TRBV5-4

cdr3_nt: TGTGCCAGTAGCAATAGGAACAGGGAGCATGAGCAGTTCTTC
cdr3_aa: CASSNRNREHEQFF
clone_size: -
j_call: TRBJ2-1
d_call: -
v_call: TRBV19

cdr3_nt: TGCGCCAGCAGTCAAGGGGCAGGCTCCTACAATGAGCAGTTCTTC
cdr3_aa: CASSQGAGSYNEQFF
clone_size: -
j_call: TRBJ2-1
d_call: -
v_call: TRBV4-3

cdr3_nt: TGTGCCAGTAGTATTCGGACAGGGGGCCTATCAGCGGACACTGAAGCTTTCTTT
cdr3_aa: CASSIRTGGLSADTEAFF
clone_size: -
j_call: TRBJ1-1
d_call: TRBD1
v_call: TRBV19

cdr3_nt: TGTGCCAGCAGTCTACGGACAGGGGGTTTAGGGACTGAAGCTTTCTTT
cdr3_aa: CASSLRTGGLGTEAFF
clone_size: -
j_call: TRBJ1-1
d_call: TRBD1
v_call: TRBV28

cdr3_nt: TGTGCCAGCAGTTTGTTGGGAGGGCCGGGTTCGCAGTATTTT
cdr3_aa: CASSLLGGPGSQYF
clone_size: once
j_call: TRBJ2-3
d_call: TRBD2
v_call: TRBV28

cdr3_nt: TGTGCCAGCAGTCGTTGGGCAGGGGTAAGAAGTGAAGCTTTCTTT
cdr3_aa: CASSRWAGVRSEAFF
clone_size: -
j_call: TRBJ1-1
d_call: -
v_call: TRBV28

cdr3_nt: TGCGCCAGCAGTGAGTCGAACAGGATGAACACTGAAGCTTTCTTT
cdr3_aa: CASSESNRMNTEAFF
clone_size: -
j_call: TRBJ1-1
d_call: -
v_call: TRBV10-1

cdr3_nt: TGTGCCAGCAGGGATTACTATGATTCCTTCAACCGAGGCACTGAAGCTTTCTTT
cdr3_aa: CASRDYYDSFNRGTEAFF
clone_size: -
j_call: TRBJ1-1
d_call: -
v_call: TRBV11-2

cdr3_nt: TGTGCCAGTAGTATAGTACAGGGGCATCAGCCCCAGCATTTT
cdr3_aa: CASSIVQGHQPQHF
clone_size: -
j_call: TRBJ1-5
d_call: TRBD1
v_call: TRBV19

cdr3_nt: TGTTCGGGACAGATCTACTCTGGAAACACCATATATTTT
cdr3_aa: CSGQIYSGNTIYF
clone_size: -
j_call: TRBJ1-3
d_call: TRBD1
v_call: TRBV30

cdr3_nt: TGTGCCAGCTCACCGGACAGGAACTATGGCTACACCTTC
cdr3_aa: CASSPDRNYGYTF
clone_size: -
j_call: TRBJ1-2
d_call: TRBD1
v_call: TRBV18

cdr3_nt: TGTGCCACCAGCACCTCCGGACTCCACAATGAGCAGTTCTTC
cdr3_aa: CATSTSGLHNEQFF
clone_size: -
j_call: TRBJ2-1
d_call: -
v_call: TRBV15

cdr3_nt: TGTGCCAGCGTTAGGGACAGGGGGGAGACCCAGTACTTC
cdr3_aa: CASVRDRGETQYF
clone_size: -
j_call: TRBJ2-5
d_call: TRBD1
v_call: TRBV2

cdr3_nt: TGCGCCAGCAGCTTGGTCGGACAGGGGGCACCCACCGGGGAGCTGTTTTTT
cdr3_aa: CASSLVGQGAPTGELFF
clone_size: -
j_call: TRBJ2-2
d_call: TRBD1
v_call: TRBV5-1

cdr3_nt: TGTGCCAGCAGCTTAGGGACTAGCGGGAGTTCGAGATCCTACGAGCAGTACTTC
cdr3_aa: CASSLGTSGSSRSYEQYF
clone_size: -
j_call: TRBJ2-7
d_call: TRBD2
v_call: TRBV7-9

cdr3_nt: TGTGCCAGCAGTTACGGGGCGGGAGCGTACAATGAGCAGTTCTTC
cdr3_aa: CASSYGAGAYNEQFF
clone_size: -
j_call: TRBJ2-1
d_call: TRBD2
v_call: TRBV6-2/TRBV6-3

cdr3_nt: TGTGCCAGCAGTTTGAGCGGGGGGGACAATGAGCAGTTCTTC
cdr3_aa: CASSLSGGDNEQFF
clone_size: few
j_call: TRBJ2-1
d_call: TRBD2
v_call: TRBV28

cdr3_nt: TGTGCCAGCAGTCCTACTAGCGGATCGTACAATGAGCAGTTCTTC
cdr3_aa: CASSPTSGSYNEQFF
clone_size: -
j_call: TRBJ2-1
d_call: TRBD2
v_call: TRBV28

cdr3_nt: TGTGCCAGCAGCCAAGCCAGGACAGGGGGAGAGACCCAGTACTTC
cdr3_aa: CASSQARTGGETQYF
clone_size: -
j_call: TRBJ2-5
d_call: TRBD1
v_call: TRBV14

cdr3_nt: TGTGCCACCAGCAGAGGCGCAAATTCACCCCTCCACTTT
cdr3_aa: CATSRGANSPLHF
clone_size: -
j_call: TRBJ1-6
d_call: -
v_call: TRBV15

cdr3_nt: TGTGCCAGTAGTTTGAGCAGGGGAAGCGGCTATGGCTACACCTTC
cdr3_aa: CASSLSRGSGYGYTF
clone_size: -
j_call: TRBJ1-2
d_call: -
v_call: TRBV19

cdr3_nt: TGCAGTGCTAGAGGCCCAGCGGCCTTGATCTTC
cdr3_aa: CSARGPAALIF
clone_size: once
j_call: TRBJ1-2
d_call: -
v_call: TRBV20-1

cdr3_nt: TGTGCCAGCAGTGAAAAACAGGGGGGGACGCAGTATTTT
cdr3_aa: CASSEKQGGTQYF
clone_size: -
j_call: TRBJ2-3
d_call: -
v_call: TRBV6-1

cdr3_nt: TGTGCCAGCAGCTTAATCGGCAGGGCCACTAGCGGGAGACAAGACAATGAGCAGTTCTTC
cdr3_aa: CASSLIGRATSGRQDNEQFF
clone_size: -
j_call: TRBJ2-1
d_call: TRBD2
v_call: TRBV13

cdr3_nt: TGTGCCAGCAGCCAAGAAATAGGACTAGCGGTATACGAGCAGTACTTC
cdr3_aa: CASSQEIGLAVYEQYF
clone_size: once
j_call: TRBJ2-7
d_call: TRBD2
v_call: TRBV3-1/TRBV3-2

cdr3_nt: TGTGCCAGCAGTGAAGCGCGGTCAGGGGTAGGGGGCTACACCTTC
cdr3_aa: CASSEARSGVGGYTF
clone_size: -
j_call: TRBJ1-2
d_call: -
v_call: TRBV2

cdr3_nt: TGTGCCAGCAGTGAGCGTGAGGCTAGCGGGACCTACGAGCAGTACTTC
cdr3_aa: CASSEREASGTYEQYF
clone_size: few
j_call: TRBJ2-7
d_call: TRBD2
v_call: TRBV2

cdr3_nt: TGTGCCAGCAGCCAAGAAGGGACTAGCGGTTTCTACAATGAGCAGTTCTTC
cdr3_aa: CASSQEGTSGFYNEQFF
clone_size: -
j_call: TRBJ2-1
d_call: TRBD2
v_call: TRBV4-2

cdr3_nt: TGTGCCAGCACGGTCGGGGACTATAGCAATCAGCCCCAGCATTTT
cdr3_aa: CASTVGDYSNQPQHF
clone_size: -
j_call: TRBJ1-5
d_call: -
v_call: TRBV2

cdr3_nt: TGTGCCACCAGTGATCACAGTACATATGGCTACACCTTC
cdr3_aa: CATSDHSTYGYTF
clone_size: -
j_call: TRBJ1-2
d_call: -
v_call: TRBV24-1

cdr3_nt: TGTGCCTGGAGTAAGGGGGTGGGGCTAGCGGGGATCTACAATGAGCAGTTCTTC
cdr3_aa: CAWSKGVGLAGIYNEQFF
clone_size: -
j_call: TRBJ2-1
d_call: TRBD2
v_call: TRBV30

cdr3_nt: TGTGCCACTCACGGGTCCGGGAGAGGGAGCACCGGGGAGCTGTTTTTT
cdr3_aa: CATHGSGRGSTGELFF
clone_size: -
j_call: TRBJ2-2
d_call: -
v_call: TRBV24-1

cdr3_nt: TGTGCCAGCAACCCCCTCGGGACACAGAACACTGAAGCTTTCTTT
cdr3_aa: CASNPLGTQNTEAFF
clone_size: -
j_call: TRBJ1-1
d_call: -
v_call: TRBV28

cdr3_nt: TGCAGCGGGGGGCAAGGGGCAGATACGCAGTATTTT
cdr3_aa: CSGGQGADTQYF
clone_size: -
j_call: TRBJ2-3
d_call: -
v_call: TRBV29-1

cdr3_nt: TGCGCCAGCAGCCAAGGTAGCGGGATTTACAATGAGCAGTTCTTC
cdr3_aa: CASSQGSGIYNEQFF
clone_size: -
j_call: TRBJ2-1
d_call: TRBD2
v_call: TRBV4-3

cdr3_nt: TGTGCCAGCAGCTCCTTACAGGGTACCTTTCTTGAAGCTTTCTTT
cdr3_aa: CASSSLQGTFLEAFF
clone_size: -
j_call: TRBJ1-1
d_call: -
v_call: TRBV11-2

cdr3_nt: TGTGCCAGCAGAAAGGCGGGAAATAGCAATCAGCCCCAGCATTTT
cdr3_aa: CASRKAGNSNQPQHF
clone_size: once
j_call: TRBJ1-5
d_call: -
v_call: TRBV28

cdr3_nt: TGCGCCAGCAGCACCCGTACTAGGGGAGGCGCCTACGAGCAGTACTTC
cdr3_aa: CASSTRTRGGAYEQYF
clone_size: -
j_call: TRBJ2-7
d_call: -
v_call: TRBV4-1

cdr3_nt: TGTGCCAGCAGCCCCCGGGACAGGGAATACGAGCAGTACTTC
cdr3_aa: CASSPRDREYEQYF
clone_size: once
j_call: TRBJ2-7
d_call: TRBD1
v_call: TRBV7-9

cdr3_nt: TGTGCCAGCAGCCTAACCTCGGACAGATTCTACGAGCAGTACTTC
cdr3_aa: CASSLTSDRFYEQYF
clone_size: -
j_call: TRBJ2-7
d_call: -
v_call: TRBV7-9

cdr3_nt: TGCAGTGCTAGATTAAATGAAAAACTGTTTTTT
cdr3_aa: CSARLNEKLFF
clone_size: -
j_call: TRBJ1-4
d_call: -
v_call: TRBV20-1

cdr3_nt: TGCGCCAGCAGCCAACACCCCCGGACCTCGGAGGGAGAGACCCAGTACTTC
cdr3_aa: CASSQHPRTSEGETQYF
clone_size: -
j_call: TRBJ2-5
d_call: -
v_call: TRBV4-3

cdr3_nt: TGTGCCACCAGTGATCCGACCCGGGACAGGGGTCTAGGTACGCAGTATTTT
cdr3_aa: CATSDPTRDRGLGTQYF
clone_size: -
j_call: TRBJ2-3
d_call: TRBD1
v_call: TRBV24-1

cdr3_nt: TGTGCCAGTAGCCCTCCACCGGAAGGAGAACACACAGATACGCAGTATTTT
cdr3_aa: CASSPPPEGEHTDTQYF
clone_size: once
j_call: TRBJ2-3
d_call: -
v_call: TRBV19

cdr3_nt: TGTGCCAGCAGCTCAGGACTAGGGAATGAGCAGTTCTTC
cdr3_aa: CASSSGLGNEQFF
clone_size: many
j_call: TRBJ2-1
d_call: TRBD2
v_call: TRBV11-3

cdr3_nt: TGCAGCGTTACAGGGGCGGACTATGGCTACACCTTC
cdr3_aa: CSVTGADYGYTF
clone_size: -
j_call: TRBJ1-2
d_call: TRBD1
v_call: TRBV29-1

cdr3_nt: TGTGCCAGCAGCTTGGGATTCCGGGGCTACGAGCAGTACTTC
cdr3_aa: CASSLGFRGYEQYF
clone_size: -
j_call: TRBJ2-7
d_call: -
v_call: TRBV7-8